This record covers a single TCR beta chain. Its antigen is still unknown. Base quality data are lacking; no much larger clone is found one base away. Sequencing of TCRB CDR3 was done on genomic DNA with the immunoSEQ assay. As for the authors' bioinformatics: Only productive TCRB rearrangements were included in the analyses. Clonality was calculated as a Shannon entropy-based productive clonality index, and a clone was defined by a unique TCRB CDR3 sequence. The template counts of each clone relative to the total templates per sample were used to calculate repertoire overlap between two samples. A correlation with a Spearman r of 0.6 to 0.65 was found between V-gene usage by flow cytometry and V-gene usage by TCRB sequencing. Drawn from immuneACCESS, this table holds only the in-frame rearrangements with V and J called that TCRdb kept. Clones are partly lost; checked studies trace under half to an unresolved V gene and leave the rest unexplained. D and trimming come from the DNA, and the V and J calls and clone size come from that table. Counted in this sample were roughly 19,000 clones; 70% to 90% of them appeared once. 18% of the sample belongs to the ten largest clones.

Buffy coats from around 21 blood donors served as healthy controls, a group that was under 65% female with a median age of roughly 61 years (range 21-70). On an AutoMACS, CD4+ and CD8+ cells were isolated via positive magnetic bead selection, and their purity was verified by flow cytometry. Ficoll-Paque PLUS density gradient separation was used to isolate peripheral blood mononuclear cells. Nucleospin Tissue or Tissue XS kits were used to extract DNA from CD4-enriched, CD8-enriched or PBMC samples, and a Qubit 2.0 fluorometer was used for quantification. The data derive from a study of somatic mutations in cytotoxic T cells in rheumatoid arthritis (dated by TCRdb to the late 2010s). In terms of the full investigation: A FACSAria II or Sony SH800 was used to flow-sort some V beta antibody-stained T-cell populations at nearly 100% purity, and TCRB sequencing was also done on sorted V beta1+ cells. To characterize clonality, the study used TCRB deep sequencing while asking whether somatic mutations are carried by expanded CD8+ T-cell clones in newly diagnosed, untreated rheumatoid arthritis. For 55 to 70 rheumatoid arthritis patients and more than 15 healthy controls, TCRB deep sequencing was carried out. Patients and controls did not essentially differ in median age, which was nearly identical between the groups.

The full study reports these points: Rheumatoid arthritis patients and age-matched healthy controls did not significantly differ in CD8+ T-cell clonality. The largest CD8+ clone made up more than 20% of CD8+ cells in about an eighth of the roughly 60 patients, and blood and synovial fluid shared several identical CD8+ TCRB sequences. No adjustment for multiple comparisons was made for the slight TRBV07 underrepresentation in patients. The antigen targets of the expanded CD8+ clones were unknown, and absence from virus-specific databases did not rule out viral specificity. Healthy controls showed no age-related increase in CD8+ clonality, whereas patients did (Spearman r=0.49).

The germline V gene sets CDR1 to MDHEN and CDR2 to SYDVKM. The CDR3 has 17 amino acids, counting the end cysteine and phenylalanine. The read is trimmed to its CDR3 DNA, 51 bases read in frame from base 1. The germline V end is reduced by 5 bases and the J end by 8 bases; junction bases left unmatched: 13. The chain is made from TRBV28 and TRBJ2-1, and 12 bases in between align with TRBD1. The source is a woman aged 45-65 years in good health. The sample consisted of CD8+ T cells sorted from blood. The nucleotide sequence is TGTGCCAGCAGTCGCTTCTGGGGGACAGGGGGCTTGTATGAGCAGTTCTTC. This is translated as CASSRFWGTGGLYEQFF. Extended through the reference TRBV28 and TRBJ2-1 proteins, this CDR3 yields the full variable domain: DVKVTQSSRYLVKRTGEKVFLECVQDMDHENMFWYRQDPGLGLRLIYFSYDVKMKEKGDIPEGYSVSREKKERFSLILESASTNQTSMYLCASSRFWGTGGLYEQFFGPGTRLTVL.